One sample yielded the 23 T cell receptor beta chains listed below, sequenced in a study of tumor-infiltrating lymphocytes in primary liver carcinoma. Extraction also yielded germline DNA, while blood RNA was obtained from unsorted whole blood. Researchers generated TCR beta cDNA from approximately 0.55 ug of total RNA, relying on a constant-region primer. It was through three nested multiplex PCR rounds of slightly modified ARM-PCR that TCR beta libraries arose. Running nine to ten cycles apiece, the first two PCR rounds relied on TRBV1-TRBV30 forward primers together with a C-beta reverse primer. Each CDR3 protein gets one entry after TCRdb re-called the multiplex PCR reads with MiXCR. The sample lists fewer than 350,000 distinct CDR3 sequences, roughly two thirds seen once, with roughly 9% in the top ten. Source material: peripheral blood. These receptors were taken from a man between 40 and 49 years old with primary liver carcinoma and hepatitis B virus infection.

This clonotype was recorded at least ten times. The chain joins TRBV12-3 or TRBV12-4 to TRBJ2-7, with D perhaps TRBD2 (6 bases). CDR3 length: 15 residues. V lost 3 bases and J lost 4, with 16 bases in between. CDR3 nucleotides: TGTGCCAGCAGTTTTGATAGTAGCGGAGGATACGAGCAGTACTTC. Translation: CASSFDSSGGYEQYF.

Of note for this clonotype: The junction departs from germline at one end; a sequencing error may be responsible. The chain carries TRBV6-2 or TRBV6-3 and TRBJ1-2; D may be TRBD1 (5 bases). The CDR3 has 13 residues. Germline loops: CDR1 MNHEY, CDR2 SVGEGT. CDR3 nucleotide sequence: TGTGTCAGCAGTTACGGCCGGGACTACGGCTATACCTTC. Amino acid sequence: CVSSYGRDYGYTF.

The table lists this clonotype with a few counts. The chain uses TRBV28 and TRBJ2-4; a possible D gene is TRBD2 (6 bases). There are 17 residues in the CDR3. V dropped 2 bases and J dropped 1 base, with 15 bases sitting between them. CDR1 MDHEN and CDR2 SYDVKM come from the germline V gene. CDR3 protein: CASSLIGGMGAKNIQYF. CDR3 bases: TGTGCCAGCAGTTTAATTGGAGGGATGGGGGCCAAAAACATTCAGTACTTC.

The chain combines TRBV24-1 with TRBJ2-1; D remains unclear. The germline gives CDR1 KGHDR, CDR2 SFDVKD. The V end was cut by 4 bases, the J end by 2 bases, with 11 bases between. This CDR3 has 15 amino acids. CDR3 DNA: TGTGCCACCAGTGACTCGACCCGACCCTACAATGAGCAGTTCTTC. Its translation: CATSDSTRPYNEQFF.

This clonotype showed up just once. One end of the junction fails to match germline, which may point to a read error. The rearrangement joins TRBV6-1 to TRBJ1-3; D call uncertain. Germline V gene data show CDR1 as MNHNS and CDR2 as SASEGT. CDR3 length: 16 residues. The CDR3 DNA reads TGTGTCAGCTTTAAAGACGCTGGGGTCTCTGGAAACACCACATATTTT. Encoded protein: CVSFKDAGVSGNTTYF.

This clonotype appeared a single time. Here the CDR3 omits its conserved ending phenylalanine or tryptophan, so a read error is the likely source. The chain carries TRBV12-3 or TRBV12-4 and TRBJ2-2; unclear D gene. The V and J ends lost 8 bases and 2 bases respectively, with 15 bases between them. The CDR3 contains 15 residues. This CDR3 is CASGDHGRNTGELFI. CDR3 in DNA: TGTGCCAGCGGTGACCATGGCCGCAACACCGGGGAGCTGTTTATT.

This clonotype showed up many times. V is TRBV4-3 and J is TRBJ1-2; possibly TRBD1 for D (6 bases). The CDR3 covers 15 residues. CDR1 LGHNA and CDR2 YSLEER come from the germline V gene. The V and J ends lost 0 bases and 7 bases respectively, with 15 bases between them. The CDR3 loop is CASSQDLGGGPGYTF. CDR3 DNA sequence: TGCGCCAGCAGCCAAGATCTCGGGGGCGGACCTGGCTACACCTTC.

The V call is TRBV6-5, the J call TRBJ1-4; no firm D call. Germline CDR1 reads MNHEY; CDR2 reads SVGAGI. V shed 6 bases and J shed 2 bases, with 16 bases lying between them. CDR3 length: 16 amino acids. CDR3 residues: CASSSFIRETNEKLFF. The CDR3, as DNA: TGTGCCAGCAGCTCGTTTATCCGGGAGACTAATGAAAAACTGTTTTTT.

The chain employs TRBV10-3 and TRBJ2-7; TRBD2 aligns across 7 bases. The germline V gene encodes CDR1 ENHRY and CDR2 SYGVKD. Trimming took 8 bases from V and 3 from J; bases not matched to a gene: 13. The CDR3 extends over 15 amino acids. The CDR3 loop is CAISSGTGGSYEQYF. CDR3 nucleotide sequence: TGTGCCATCTCCTCCGGGACTGGCGGGAGCTACGAGCAGTACTTC.

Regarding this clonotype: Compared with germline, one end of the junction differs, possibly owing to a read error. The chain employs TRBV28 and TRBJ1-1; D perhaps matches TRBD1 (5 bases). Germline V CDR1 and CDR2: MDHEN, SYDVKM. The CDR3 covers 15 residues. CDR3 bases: TGTGCCTGCAGCAGGGCTTTTGGAATGAACACTGAAGCTTTCTTT. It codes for CACSRAFGMNTEAFF.

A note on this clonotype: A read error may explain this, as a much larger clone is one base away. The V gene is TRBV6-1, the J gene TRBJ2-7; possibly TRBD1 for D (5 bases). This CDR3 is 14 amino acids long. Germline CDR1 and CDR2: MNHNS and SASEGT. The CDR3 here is CVSSSGKGSYEQYF. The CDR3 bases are TGTGTCAGCAGTTCAGGGAAGGGTTCCTACGAGCAGTACTTC.

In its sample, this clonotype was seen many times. The CDR3 DNA is TGTGCCAGCAGTGAAGCGCCCGAGGGTGGCTACACCTTC. It is translated as CASSEAPEGGYTF. The chain is built from TRBV6-1 and TRBJ1-2; D call uncertain. CDR1 is MNHNS and CDR2 is SASEGT in the germline V gene. The germline V and J ends were trimmed by 0 bases and 7 bases, with 9 bases remaining between them. The CDR3 length is 13 residues.

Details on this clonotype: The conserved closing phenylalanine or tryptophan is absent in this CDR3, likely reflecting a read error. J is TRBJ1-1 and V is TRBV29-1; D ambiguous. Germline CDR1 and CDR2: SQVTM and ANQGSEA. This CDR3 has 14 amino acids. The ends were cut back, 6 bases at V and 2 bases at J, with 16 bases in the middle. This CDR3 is CSVNIGKVNTEAFS. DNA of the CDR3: TGCAGCGTCAACATAGGGAAAGTCAACACTGAAGCTTTCTCC.

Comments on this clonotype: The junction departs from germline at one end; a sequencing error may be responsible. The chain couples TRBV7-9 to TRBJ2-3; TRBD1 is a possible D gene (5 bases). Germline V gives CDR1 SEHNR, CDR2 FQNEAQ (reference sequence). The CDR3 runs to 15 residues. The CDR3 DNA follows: TGTGCCAGCAGCTCCCCGGGCAGTCGCACAGGTACGCAGTATTTT. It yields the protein CASSSPGSRTGTQYF.

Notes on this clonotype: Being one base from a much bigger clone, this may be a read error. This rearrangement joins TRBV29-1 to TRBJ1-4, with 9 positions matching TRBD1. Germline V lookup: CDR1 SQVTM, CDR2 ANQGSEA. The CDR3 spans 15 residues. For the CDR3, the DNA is TGCAGCGTCGCCGGGACAGGGAGGACTAGTGAAAAACTGTTTTTT. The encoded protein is CSVAGTGRTSEKLFF. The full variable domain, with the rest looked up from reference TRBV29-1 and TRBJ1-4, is SAVISQKPSRDICQRGTSLTIQCQVDSQVTMMFWYRQQPGQSLTLIATANQGSEATYESGFVIDKFPISRPNLTFSTLTVSNMSPEDSSIYLCSVAGTGRTSEKLFFGSGTQLSVL.

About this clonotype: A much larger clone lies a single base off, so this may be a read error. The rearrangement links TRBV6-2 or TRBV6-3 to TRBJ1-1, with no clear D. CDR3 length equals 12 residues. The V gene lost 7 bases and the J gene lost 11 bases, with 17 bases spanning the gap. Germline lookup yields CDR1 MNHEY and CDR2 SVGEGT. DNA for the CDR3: TGTGCCAGCACCTCAAGCTGCAGCGCCGCTTTCTTT. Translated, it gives CASTSSCSAAFF.

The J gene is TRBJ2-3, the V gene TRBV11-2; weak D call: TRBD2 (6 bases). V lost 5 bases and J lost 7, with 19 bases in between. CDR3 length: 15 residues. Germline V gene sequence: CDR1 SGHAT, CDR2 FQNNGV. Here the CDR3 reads CASSDHGRFTNTQYF. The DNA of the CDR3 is TGTGCCAGCAGCGATCACGGGAGATTTACAAATACGCAGTATTTT.

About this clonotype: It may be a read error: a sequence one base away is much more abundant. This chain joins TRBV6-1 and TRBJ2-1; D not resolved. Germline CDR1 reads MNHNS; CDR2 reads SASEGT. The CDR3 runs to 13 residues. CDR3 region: CASSERRRNEQLF. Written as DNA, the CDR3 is TGTGCCAGCAGTGAGAGGCGCCGCAATGAGCAGCTCTTC.

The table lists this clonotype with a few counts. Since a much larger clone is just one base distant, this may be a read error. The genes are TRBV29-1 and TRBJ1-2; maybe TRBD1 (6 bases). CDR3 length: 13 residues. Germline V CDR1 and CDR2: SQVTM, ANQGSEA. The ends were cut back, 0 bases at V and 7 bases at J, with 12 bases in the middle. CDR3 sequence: CSVEDRGTSGYTF. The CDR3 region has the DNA TGCAGCGTTGAAGACAGGGGAACGAGTGGCTACACCTTC.

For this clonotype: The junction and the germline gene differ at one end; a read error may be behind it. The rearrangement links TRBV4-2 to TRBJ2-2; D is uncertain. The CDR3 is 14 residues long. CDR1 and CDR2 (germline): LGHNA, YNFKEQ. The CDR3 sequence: CASGQVGNTGELFF. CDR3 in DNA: TGTGCCAGCGGCCAGGTGGGGAACACCGGGGAGCTGTTTTTT.

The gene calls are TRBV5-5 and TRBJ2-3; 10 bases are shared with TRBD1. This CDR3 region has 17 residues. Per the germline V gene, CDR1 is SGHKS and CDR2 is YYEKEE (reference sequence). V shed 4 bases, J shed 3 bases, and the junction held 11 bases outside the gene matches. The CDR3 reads CASSPRDRGGITDTQYF. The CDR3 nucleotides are TGTGCCAGCAGCCCCCGGGACAGGGGAGGAATAACAGATACGCAGTATTTT.

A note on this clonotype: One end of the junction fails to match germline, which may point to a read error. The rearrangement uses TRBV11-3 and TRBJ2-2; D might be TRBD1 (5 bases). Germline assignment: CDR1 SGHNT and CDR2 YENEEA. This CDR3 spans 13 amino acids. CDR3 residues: CASSFDKTRELFF. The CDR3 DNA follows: TGTGCCAGCAGCTTCGATAAGACCAGGGAACTGTTTTTT.

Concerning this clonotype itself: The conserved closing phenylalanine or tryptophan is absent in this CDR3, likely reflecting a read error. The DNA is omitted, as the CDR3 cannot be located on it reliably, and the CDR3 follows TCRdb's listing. CDR3 loop: CASTTTGGASYEQCL. The chain combines TRBV11-2 with TRBJ2-7; TRBD1, as called in the table, went unchecked against the DNA. The germline V gene encodes CDR1 SGHAT and CDR2 FQNNGV. 15 amino acids form the CDR3, both terminal residues included.